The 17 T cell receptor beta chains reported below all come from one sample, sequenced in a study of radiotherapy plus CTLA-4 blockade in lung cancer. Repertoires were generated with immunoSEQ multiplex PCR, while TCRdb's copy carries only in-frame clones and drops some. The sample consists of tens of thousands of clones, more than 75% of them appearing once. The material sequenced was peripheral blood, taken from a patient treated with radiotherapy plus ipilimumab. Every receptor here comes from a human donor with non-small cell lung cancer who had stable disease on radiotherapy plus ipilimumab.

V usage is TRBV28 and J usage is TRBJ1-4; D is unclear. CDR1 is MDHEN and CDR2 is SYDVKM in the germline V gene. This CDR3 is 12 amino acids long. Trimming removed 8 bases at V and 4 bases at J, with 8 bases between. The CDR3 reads CASGRLNEKLFF. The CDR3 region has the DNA TGTGCCAGCGGCAGACTTAATGAAAAACTGTTTTTT. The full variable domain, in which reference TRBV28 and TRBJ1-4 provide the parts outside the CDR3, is DVKVTQSSRYLVKRTGEKVFLECVQDMDHENMFWYRQDPGLGLRLIYFSYDVKMKEKGDIPEGYSVSREKKERFSLILESASTNQTSMYLCASGRLNEKLFFGSGTQLSVL.

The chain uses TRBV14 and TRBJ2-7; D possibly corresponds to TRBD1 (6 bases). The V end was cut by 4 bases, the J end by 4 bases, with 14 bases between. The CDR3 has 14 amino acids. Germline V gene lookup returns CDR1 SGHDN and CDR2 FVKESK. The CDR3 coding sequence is TGTGCCAGCAGCCGAACGACAGGTCGGTACGAGCAGTACTTC. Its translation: CASSRTTGRYEQYF.

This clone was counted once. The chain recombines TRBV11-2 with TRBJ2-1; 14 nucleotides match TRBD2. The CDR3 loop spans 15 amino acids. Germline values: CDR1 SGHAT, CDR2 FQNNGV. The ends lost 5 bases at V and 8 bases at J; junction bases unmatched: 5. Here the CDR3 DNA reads TGTGCCAGCAGCGGGACTAGCGGGAGATTCGATGAGCAGTTCTTC. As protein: CASSGTSGRFDEQFF.

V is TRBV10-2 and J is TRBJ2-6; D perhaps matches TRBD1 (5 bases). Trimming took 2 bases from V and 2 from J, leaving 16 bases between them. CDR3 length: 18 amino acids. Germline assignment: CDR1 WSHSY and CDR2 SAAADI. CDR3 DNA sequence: TGCGCCAGCAGTGAGAGGGGCAGGGCAAGTCCTGGGGCCAACGTCCTGACTTTC. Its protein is CASSERGRASPGANVLTF.

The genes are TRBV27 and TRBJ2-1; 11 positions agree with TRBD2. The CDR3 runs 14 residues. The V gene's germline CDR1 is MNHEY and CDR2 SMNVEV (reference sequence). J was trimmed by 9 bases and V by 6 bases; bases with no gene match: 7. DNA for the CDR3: TGTGCCAGCAGGGACTTAGCGGGGGGGCTTGAGCAGTTCTTC. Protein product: CASRDLAGGLEQFF.

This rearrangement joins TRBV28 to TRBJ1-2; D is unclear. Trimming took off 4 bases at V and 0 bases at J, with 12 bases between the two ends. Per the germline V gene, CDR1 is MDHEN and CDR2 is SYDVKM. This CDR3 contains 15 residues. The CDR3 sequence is CASSSGFTSNYGYTF. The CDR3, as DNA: TGTGCCAGCAGTTCGGGCTTCACCTCTAACTATGGCTACACCTTC.

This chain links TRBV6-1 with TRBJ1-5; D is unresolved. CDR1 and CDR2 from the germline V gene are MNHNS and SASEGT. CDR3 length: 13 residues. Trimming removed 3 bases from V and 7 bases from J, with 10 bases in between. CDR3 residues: CASSDRQDQPQHF. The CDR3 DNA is TGTGCCAGCAGTGATAGGCAGGACCAGCCCCAGCATTTT.

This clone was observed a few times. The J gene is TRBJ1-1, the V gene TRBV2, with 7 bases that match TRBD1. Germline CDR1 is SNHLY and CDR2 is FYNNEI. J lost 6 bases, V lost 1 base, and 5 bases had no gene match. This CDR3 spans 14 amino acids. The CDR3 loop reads CASSEEGAGAEAFF. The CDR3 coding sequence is TGTGCCAGCAGTGAAGAGGGGGCGGGGGCTGAAGCTTTCTTT.

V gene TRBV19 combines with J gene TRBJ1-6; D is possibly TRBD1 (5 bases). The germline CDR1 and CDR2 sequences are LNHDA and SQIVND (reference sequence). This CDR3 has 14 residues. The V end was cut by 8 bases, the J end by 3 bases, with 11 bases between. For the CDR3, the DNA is TGTGCCAGTTGGACGGGGGTCTATAATTCACCCCTCCACTTT. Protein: CASWTGVYNSPLHF.

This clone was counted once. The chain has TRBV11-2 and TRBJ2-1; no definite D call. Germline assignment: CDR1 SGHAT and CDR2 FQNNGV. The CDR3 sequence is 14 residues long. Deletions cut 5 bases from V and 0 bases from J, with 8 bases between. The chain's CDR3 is CASSLGGSYNEQFF. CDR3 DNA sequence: TGTGCCAGCAGCCTGGGCGGCTCCTACAATGAGCAGTTCTTC. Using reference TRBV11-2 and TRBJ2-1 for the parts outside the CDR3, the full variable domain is EAGVAQSPRYKIIEKRQSVAFWCNPISGHATLYWYQQILGQGPKLLIQFQNNGVVDDSQLPKDRFSAERLKGVDSTLKIQPAKLEDSAVYLCASSLGGSYNEQFFGPGTRLTVL.

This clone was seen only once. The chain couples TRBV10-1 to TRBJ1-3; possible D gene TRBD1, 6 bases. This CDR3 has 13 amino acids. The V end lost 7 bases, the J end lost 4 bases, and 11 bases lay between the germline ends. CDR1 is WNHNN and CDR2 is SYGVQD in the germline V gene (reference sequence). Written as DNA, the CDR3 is TGCGCCAGCAACCTGGGGGCGGGAAACACCATATATTTT. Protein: CASNLGAGNTIYF.

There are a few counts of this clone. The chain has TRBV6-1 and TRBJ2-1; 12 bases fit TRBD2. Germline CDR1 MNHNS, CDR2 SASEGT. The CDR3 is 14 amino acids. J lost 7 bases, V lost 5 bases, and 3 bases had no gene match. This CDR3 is CASSYGTSGNEQFF. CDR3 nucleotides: TGTGCCAGCAGTTATGGGACTAGCGGGAATGAGCAGTTCTTC.

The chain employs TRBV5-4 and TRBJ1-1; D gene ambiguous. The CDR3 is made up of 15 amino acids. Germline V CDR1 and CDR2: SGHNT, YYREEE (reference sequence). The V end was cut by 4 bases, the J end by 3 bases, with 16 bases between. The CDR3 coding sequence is TGTGCCAGCAGCCCCTCGGGGAGCCTGGACACTGAAGCTTTCTTT. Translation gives CASSPSGSLDTEAFF. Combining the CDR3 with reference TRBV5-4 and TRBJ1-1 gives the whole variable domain ETGVTQSPTHLIKTRGQQVTLRCSSQSGHNTVSWYQQALGQGPQFIFQYYREEENGRGNFPPRFSGLQFPNYSSELNVNALELDDSALYLCASSPSGSLDTEAFFGQGTRLTVV.

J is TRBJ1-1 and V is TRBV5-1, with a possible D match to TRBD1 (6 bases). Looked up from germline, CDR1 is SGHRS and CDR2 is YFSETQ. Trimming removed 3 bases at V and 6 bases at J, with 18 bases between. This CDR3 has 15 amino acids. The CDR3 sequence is CASSSVGGDTAEAFF. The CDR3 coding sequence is TGCGCCAGCAGCTCTGTCGGGGGGGACACGGCTGAAGCTTTCTTT.

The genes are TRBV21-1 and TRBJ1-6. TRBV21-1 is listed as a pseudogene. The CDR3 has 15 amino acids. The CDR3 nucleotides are TGTGCCAGCAGCAGTCCAGGGGAGGGTAATTCACCCCTCCACTTT. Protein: CASSSPGEGNSPLHF.

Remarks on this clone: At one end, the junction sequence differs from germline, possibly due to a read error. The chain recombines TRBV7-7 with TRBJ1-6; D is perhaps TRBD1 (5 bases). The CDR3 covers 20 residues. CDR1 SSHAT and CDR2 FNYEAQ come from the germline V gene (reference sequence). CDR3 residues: CASSLRAGPVERTYNSPLHF. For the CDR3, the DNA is TGTGCTAGCAGCTTAAGGGCAGGGCCGGTTGAGAGGACCTATAATTCACCCCTCCACTTT.

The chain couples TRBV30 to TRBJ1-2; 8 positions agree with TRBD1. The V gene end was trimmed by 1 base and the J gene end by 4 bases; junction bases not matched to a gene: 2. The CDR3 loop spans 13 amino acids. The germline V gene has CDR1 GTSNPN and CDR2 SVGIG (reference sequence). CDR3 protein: CAWSGQGSYGYTF. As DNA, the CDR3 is TGTGCCTGGAGTGGACAGGGGAGCTATGGCTACACCTTC. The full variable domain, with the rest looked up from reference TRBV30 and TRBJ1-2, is SQTIHQWPATLVQPVGSPLSLECTVEGTSNPNLYWYRQAAGRGLQLLFYSVGIGQISSEVPQNLSASRPQDRQFILSSKKLLLSDSGFYLCAWSGQGSYGYTFGSGTRLTVV.